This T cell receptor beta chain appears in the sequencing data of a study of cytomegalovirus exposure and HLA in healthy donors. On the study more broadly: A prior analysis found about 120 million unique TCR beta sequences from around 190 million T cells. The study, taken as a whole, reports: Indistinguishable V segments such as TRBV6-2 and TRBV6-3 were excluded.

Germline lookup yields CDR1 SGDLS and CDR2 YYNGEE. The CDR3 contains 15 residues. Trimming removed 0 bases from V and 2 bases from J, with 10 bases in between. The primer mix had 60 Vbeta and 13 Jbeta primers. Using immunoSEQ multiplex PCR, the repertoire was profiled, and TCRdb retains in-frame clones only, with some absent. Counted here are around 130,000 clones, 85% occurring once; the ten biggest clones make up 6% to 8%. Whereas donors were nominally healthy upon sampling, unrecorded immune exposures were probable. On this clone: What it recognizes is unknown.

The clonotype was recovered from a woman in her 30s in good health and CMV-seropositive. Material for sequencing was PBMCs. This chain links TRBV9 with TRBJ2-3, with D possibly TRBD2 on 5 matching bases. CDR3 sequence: CASSVGTAITDTQYF. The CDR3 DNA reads TGTGCCAGCAGCGTAGGGACTGCCATCACAGATACGCAGTATTTT.